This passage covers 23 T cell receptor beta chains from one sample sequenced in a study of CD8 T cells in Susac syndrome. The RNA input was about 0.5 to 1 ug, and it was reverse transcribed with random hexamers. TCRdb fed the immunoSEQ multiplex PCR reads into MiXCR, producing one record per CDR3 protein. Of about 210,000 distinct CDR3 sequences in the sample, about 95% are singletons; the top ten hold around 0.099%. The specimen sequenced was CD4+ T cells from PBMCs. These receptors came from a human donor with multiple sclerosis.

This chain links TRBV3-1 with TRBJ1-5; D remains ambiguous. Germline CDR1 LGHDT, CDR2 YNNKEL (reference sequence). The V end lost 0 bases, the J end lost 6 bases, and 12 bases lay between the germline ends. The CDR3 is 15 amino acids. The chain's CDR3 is CASSQDLAGGQPQHF. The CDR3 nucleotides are TGTGCCAGCAGCCAAGATTTGGCAGGCGGTCAGCCCCAGCATTTT.

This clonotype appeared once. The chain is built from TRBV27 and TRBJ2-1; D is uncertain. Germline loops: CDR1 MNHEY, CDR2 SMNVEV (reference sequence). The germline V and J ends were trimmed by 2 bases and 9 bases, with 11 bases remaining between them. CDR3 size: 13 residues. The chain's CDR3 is CASSLVPDGEQFF. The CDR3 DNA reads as TGTGCCAGCAGTTTAGTACCCGACGGTGAGCAGTTCTTC.

DNA for the CDR3: TGTGCCAGCAGCGTAGAGGGACACGGCAATTCACCCCTCCACTTT. Its protein product is CASSVEGHGNSPLHF. The gene calls are TRBV9 and TRBJ1-6; TRBD1 might be the D (6 bases). Germline V gene sequence: CDR1 SGDLS, CDR2 YYNGEE. The CDR3 covers 15 residues. Between the trimmed V and J ends, which lost 0 bases and 7 bases, there was a span of 11 bases. The whole variable domain, filled in from reference TRBV9 and TRBJ1-6, reads DSGVTQTPKHLITATGQRVTLRCSPRSGDLSVYWYQQSLDQGLQFLIQYYNGEERAKGNILERFSAQQFPDLHSELNLSSLELGDSALYFCASSVEGHGNSPLHFGNGTRLTVT.

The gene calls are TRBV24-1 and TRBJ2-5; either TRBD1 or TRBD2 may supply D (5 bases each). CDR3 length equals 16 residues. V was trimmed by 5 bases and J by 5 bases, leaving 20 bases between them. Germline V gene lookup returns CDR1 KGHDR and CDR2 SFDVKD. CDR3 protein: CATSGTGTVTGETQYF. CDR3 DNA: TGTGCCACCAGTGGAACCGGGACGGTTACCGGTGAGACCCAGTACTTC.

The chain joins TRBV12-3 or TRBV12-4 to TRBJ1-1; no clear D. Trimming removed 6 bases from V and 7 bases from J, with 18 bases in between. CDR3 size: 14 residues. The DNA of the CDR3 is TGTGCCAGCAGCCTGGACCCTGGAGGCGGTGAAGCTTTCTTT. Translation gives CASSLDPGGGEAFF.

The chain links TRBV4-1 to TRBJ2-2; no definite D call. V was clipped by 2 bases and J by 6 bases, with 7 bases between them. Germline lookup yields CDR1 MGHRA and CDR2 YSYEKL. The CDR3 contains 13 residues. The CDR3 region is CASSQIRAGELFF. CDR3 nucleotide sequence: TGCGCCAGCAGCCAAATACGGGCCGGGGAGCTGTTTTTT.

CDR3 sequence: CSARGDRGRYEQYF. CDR3 DNA: TGCAGTGCTAGGGGGGACAGGGGACGATACGAGCAGTACTTC. The chain recombines TRBV20-1 with TRBJ2-7; 10 bases fit TRBD1. The CDR3 has 14 amino acids. Looked up from germline, CDR1 is DFQATT and CDR2 is SNEGSKA (reference sequence). The V gene end was trimmed by 3 bases and the J gene end by 4 bases; junction bases not matched to a gene: 6.

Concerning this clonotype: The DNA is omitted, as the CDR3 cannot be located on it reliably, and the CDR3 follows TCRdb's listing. This chain's CDR3 is CSVVLFGEGTSHTF. This chain connects TRBV29-1 to TRBJ1-2. The germline V gene encodes CDR1 SQVTM and CDR2 ANQGSEA. The CDR3 spans 14 amino acids, including both terminal residues.

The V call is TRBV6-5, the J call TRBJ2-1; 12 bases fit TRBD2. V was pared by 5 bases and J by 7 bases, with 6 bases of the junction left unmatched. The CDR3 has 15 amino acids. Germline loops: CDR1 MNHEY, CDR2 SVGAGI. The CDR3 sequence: CASSPLAGGQNEQFF. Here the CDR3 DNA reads TGTGCCAGCAGTCCCCTAGCGGGGGGGCAAAATGAGCAGTTCTTC.

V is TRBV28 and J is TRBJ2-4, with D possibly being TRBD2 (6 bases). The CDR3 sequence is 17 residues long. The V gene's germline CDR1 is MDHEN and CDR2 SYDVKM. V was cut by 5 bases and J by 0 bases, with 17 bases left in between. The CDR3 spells CASSKPGLTIAKNIQYF. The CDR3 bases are TGTGCCAGCAGTAAACCGGGACTCACGATAGCCAAAAACATTCAGTACTTC.

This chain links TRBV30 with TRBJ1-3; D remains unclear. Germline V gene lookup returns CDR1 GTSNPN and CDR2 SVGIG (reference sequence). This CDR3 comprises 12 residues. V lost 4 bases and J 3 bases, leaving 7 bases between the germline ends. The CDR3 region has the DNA TGTGCCTGGATCTCGTTTGGAAACACCATATATTTT. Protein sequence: CAWISFGNTIYF.

CDR3 protein: CASSLGGKQPQHF. For the CDR3, the DNA is TGTGCCAGCAGCTTAGGCGGAAAACAGCCCCAGCATTTT. The V gene is TRBV13, the J gene TRBJ1-5; D not certain. CDR3 length: 13 residues. From germline, CDR1 is PRHDT and CDR2 FYEKMQ (reference sequence). With 0 bases removed from V and 7 bases from J, the gap between germline ends came to 7 bases. Complete variable domain (other parts from reference TRBV13 and TRBJ1-5): AAGVIQSPRHLIKEKRETATLKCYPIPRHDTVYWYQQGPGQDPQFLISFYEKMQSDKGSIPDRFSAQQFSDYHSELNMSSLELGDSALYFCASSLGGKQPQHFGDGTRLSIL.

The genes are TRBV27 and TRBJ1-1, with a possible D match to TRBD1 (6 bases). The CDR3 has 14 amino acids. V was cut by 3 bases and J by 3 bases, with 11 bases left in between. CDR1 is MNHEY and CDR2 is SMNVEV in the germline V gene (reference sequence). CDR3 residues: CASSLTGDDTEAFF. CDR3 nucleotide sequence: TGTGCCAGCAGTTTGACAGGTGATGACACTGAAGCTTTCTTT.

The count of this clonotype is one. The CDR3 DNA sequence: TGTGCCAGCAGTTGGGGACATTGGTCCTACGAGCAGTACTTC. Its protein is CASSWGHWSYEQYF. J is TRBJ2-7 and V is TRBV12-3 or TRBV12-4; possibly TRBD1 for D (6 bases). CDR3 length: 14 residues. The V gene lost 4 bases and the J gene lost 1 base, with 11 bases spanning the gap.

The CDR3 nucleotides are TGTGCCAGCAAAGTATCCAGACTCTCCTACGAGCAGTACTTC. Amino acid sequence: CASKVSRLSYEQYF. The V and J genes are TRBV6-5 and TRBJ2-7; D is unresolved. Germline CDR1 MNHEY, CDR2 SVGAGI. The CDR3 has 14 amino acids. Deletions cut 7 bases from V and 0 bases from J, with 13 bases between.

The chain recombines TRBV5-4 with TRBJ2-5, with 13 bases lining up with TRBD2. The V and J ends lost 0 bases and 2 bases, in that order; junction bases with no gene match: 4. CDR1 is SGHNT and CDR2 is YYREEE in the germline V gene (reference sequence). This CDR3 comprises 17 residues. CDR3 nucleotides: TGTGCCAGCAGCTTGGTCAAGACTAGCGGGGGGCAAGAGACCCAGTACTTC. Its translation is CASSLVKTSGGQETQYF.

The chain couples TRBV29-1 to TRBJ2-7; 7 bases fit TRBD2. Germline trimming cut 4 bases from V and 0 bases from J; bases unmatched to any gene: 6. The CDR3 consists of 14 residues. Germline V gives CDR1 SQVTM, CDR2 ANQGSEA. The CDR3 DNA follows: TGCAGCGTTGGGCGGGGAGGGGTCTCCTACGAGCAGTACTTC. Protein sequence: CSVGRGGVSYEQYF.

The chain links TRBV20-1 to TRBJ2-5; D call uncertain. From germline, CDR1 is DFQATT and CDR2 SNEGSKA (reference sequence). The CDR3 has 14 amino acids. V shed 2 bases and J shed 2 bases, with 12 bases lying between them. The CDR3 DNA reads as TGCAGTGCTAGACCCCTGGACCAACAAGAGACCCAGTACTTC. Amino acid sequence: CSARPLDQQETQYF.

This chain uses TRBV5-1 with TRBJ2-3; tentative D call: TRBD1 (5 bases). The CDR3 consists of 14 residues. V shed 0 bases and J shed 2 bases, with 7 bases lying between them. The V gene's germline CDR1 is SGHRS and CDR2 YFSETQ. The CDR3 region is CASSLGQFTDTQYF. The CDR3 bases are TGCGCCAGCAGCTTGGGACAGTTCACAGATACGCAGTATTTT. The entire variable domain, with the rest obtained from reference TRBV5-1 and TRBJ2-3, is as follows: KAGVTQTPRYLIKTRGQQVTLSCSPISGHRSVSWYQQTPGQGLQFLFEYFSETQRNKGNFPGRFSGRQFSNSRSEMNVSTLELGDSALYLCASSLGQFTDTQYFGPGTRLTVL.

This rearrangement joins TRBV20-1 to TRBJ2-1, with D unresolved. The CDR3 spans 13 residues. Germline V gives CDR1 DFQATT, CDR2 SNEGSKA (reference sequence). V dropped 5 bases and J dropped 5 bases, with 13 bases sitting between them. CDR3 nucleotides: TGCAGTGCTGAGCCCACCCAAAACAATGAGCAGTTCTTC. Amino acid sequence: CSAEPTQNNEQFF.

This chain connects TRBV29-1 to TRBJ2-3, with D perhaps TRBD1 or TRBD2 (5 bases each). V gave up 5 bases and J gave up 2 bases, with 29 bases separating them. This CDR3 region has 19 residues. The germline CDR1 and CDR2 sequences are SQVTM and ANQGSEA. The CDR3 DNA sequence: TGCAGCGTTCGGAGAGGGCCCTCAGGGATAGGACGGTACACAGATACGCAGTATTTT. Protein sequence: CSVRRGPSGIGRYTDTQYF.

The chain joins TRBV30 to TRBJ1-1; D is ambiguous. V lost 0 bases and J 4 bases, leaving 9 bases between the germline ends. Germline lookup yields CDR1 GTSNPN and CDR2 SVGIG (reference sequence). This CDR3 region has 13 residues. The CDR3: CAWSVQEGTEAFF. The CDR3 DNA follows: TGTGCCTGGAGTGTACAAGAGGGCACTGAAGCTTTCTTT. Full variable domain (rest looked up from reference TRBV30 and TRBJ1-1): SQTIHQWPATLVQPVGSPLSLECTVEGTSNPNLYWYRQAAGRGLQLLFYSVGIGQISSEVPQNLSASRPQDRQFILSSKKLLLSDSGFYLCAWSVQEGTEAFFGQGTRLTVV.

The CDR3 DNA sequence: TGTGCCAGCAGCAAATTAGCGGGAGCCCGGGAGACCCAGTACTTC. Translation gives CASSKLAGARETQYF. The chain combines TRBV7-9 with TRBJ2-5; 9 bases are a match to TRBD2. Germline CDR1 and CDR2: SEHNR and FQNEAQ (reference sequence). This CDR3 is 15 amino acids long. Losses at the gene ends were 5 bases for V and 5 bases for J; bases not matched to a gene: 9.